This T cell receptor (beta chain) came from a study of blood T cells in healthy people across ages. Study-wide results and caveats: A conclusive naive versus antigen-experienced comparison was prevented by the unsorted PBMCs. Possibly, changes in expanded clonotypes were confounded because donor CMV status was unknown.

This clonotype has only a few counts. Its antigen is not identified. V was clipped by 6 bases and J by 7 bases; unmatched bases: 8. CDR1 and CDR2 (germline): LGHNT, FRNRAP. CDR3 length equals 14 residues. The second PCR ran about 6 to 12 cycles with a sample-barcoded 5' primer and J-beta primers. Using its own MiXCR run on the 5' RACE reads, TCRdb lists one record per CDR3 protein. The sample has hundreds of thousands of distinct CDR3 sequences, roughly a quarter seen once; the top ten hold about 3.3%. These data were also filed under a second study, of T cells of mothers and their children. As reported in that work: The study sampled a few healthy Caucasian mothers and their six children. Unrelated mother-child pairs always had slightly, but never significantly, lower normalized overlap than related pairs.

Sequenced sample: blood. This receptor was taken from a boy aged 2-9 years in good health. The V gene is TRBV12-5, the J gene TRBJ2-5; 10 nucleotides agree with TRBD1. Here the CDR3 DNA reads TGTGCTAGTGGGGTGACAGGGGGCGACGGGACCCAGTACTTC. This encodes CASGVTGGDGTQYF.